These 18 T cell receptor beta chains share one sample of origin, sequenced in a study of blood T cells in healthy people across ages (dated by TCRdb to about 2015). Libraries came from 5' RACE. The instrument was an Illumina HiSeq 2500. A second PCR of about 7 to 12 cycles was performed with a sample-barcoded 5' primer and a J-beta primer mix. The public sequencing data were trimmed at Q25 with fastp and processed into clonotypes with MiXCR by TCRdb, which kept only in-frame beta chains. CDR3 protein duplicates are merged, each entry listing the most common genes and DNA. For this sample the table gives under 1 million distinct CDR3 sequences, of which around 43% were detected only once. Jointly, the top ten make up about a fifth of the sample. Material for sequencing was blood. The source of these receptors is a man aged 55 to 70 in good health.

This clonotype has a handful of counts. The V call is TRBV5-1, the J call TRBJ1-2, with D uncertain. This CDR3 has 14 residues. The germline V gene encodes CDR1 SGHRS and CDR2 YFSETQ. Trimming took off 2 bases at V and 7 bases at J, with 15 bases between the two ends. The CDR3 sequence: CASSLRDGPCGYTF. The DNA for the CDR3 is TGCGCCAGCAGCTTAAGGGATGGGCCCTGTGGCTACACCTTC.

The chain recombines TRBV20-1 with TRBJ2-5; 7 bases are shared with TRBD1. Germline V CDR1 and CDR2: DFQATT, SNEGSKA (reference sequence). Germline trimming cut 6 bases from V and 6 bases from J; bases unmatched to any gene: 13. The CDR3 length is 14 residues. The DNA for the CDR3 is TGCAGTGCAAGAAGAATACAGGGGTGGAAGACCCAGTACTTC. This encodes CSARRIQGWKTQYF.

As DNA, the CDR3 is TGTGCCAGCAGCTTTAGGGAAACTGAAAAACTGTTTTTT. Translation gives CASSFRETEKLFF. The chain links TRBV7-2 to TRBJ1-4; D ambiguous. The CDR3 consists of 13 residues. Trimming removed 3 bases at V and 7 bases at J, with 9 bases between. CDR1 and CDR2 (germline): SGHTA, FQGNSA.

This clonotype was picked up a small number of times. The chain is built from TRBV6-2 or TRBV6-3 and TRBJ2-7; a possible D gene is TRBD1 (6 bases). Trimming removed 6 bases at V and 2 bases at J, with 17 bases between. The length of the CDR3 is 15 residues. Germline V gives CDR1 MNHEY, CDR2 SVGEGT. CDR3 bases: TGTGCCAGCAGCCGCAGGGGCCTAGGGGCCTACGAGCAGTACTTC. Translation gives CASSRRGLGAYEQYF.

Only a few counts were recorded for this clonotype. CDR3 sequence: CASSFDRTSYEQYF. The CDR3 region has the DNA TGTGCCAGCAGCTTTGACAGGACCTCCTACGAGCAGTACTTC. The chain links TRBV2 to TRBJ2-7, with D tentatively TRBD1 (6 bases). V gave up 6 bases and J gave up 0 bases, with 12 bases separating them. CDR1 is SNHLY and CDR2 is FYNNEI in the germline V gene. The CDR3 runs 14 residues.

This clonotype was seen only a few times. This may stem from a read error, because a much larger clone lies one nucleotide away. The chain uses TRBV7-3 and TRBJ2-1; TRBD2 matches at 11 bases. The J call is doubtful: the DNA matches TRBJ2-7 better. The germline V gene has CDR1 SGHTA and CDR2 FQGTGA. The CDR3 totals 17 residues. CDR3 bases: TGTGCCAGCAGCCTAAAAATAGCGGGGGGGGTTTACAATGAGCAGTACTTC. Protein: CASSLKIAGGVYNEQYF.

The V and J genes are TRBV20-1 and TRBJ2-3, with 14 bases fitting TRBD2. CDR3 length: 18 residues. After removal of 3 bases from V and 2 bases from J, the junction contained 10 bases not matched to a gene. Germline CDR1 and CDR2: DFQATT and SNEGSKA (reference sequence). CDR3 loop: CSASLQTSGGVNTDTQYF. The CDR3 DNA reads TGCAGTGCTAGCCTCCAGACTAGCGGGGGGGTTAACACAGATACGCAGTATTTT.

This clonotype was counted between two and nine times. The chain links TRBV4-1 to TRBJ2-5; TRBD2 aligns across 8 bases. The CDR3 is made up of 16 amino acids. V lost 2 bases to trimming and J lost 2 bases; unmatched junction nucleotides: 7. CDR1 is MGHRA and CDR2 is YSYEKL in the germline V gene. CDR3 region: CASSQSEAGVQETQYF. CDR3 coding DNA: TGCGCCAGCAGCCAAAGTGAAGCGGGGGTTCAAGAGACCCAGTACTTC.

In its sample, this clonotype was seen many times. The chain combines TRBV4-3 with TRBJ2-3, with no clear D. The CDR3 runs 13 residues. V was cut by 0 bases and J by 7 bases, with 8 bases left in between. Germline V gene sequence: CDR1 LGHNA, CDR2 YSLEER. DNA of the CDR3: TGCGCCAGCAGCCAAGATGGGCAGAATACGCAGTATTTT. It codes for CASSQDGQNTQYF.

The rearrangement joins TRBV6-6 to TRBJ2-3; D is perhaps TRBD1 or TRBD2 (5 bases each). The CDR3 runs to 12 residues. Germline assignment: CDR1 MNHNY and CDR2 SVGAGI (reference sequence). V was trimmed by 5 bases and J by 7 bases, leaving 10 bases between them. CDR3 region: CASSRGANTQYF. CDR3 nucleotide sequence: TGTGCCAGCAGTCGGGGCGCAAATACGCAGTATTTT.

Ten or more counts support this clonotype. The chain recombines TRBV4-3 with TRBJ2-6; D may be TRBD2 (5 bases). V lost 0 bases and J lost 3, with 9 bases in between. The CDR3 sequence is 16 residues long. The germline V gene has CDR1 LGHNA and CDR2 YSLEER. DNA for the CDR3: TGCGCCAGCAGCCAAGATGGTCGGGATGGGGCCAACGTCCTGACTTTC. Translation gives CASSQDGRDGANVLTF.

The genes are TRBV7-8 and TRBJ2-7; 9 bases fit TRBD2. The V gene end was trimmed by 8 bases and the J gene end by 4 bases; junction bases not matched to a gene: 9. Germline CDR1 is SGHVS and CDR2 is FQNEAQ. This CDR3 has 14 residues. The CDR3 loop is CASADWRGGYEQYF. The CDR3 DNA sequence: TGTGCCAGCGCAGACTGGCGGGGGGGATACGAGCAGTACTTC.

The V and J genes are TRBV9 and TRBJ2-2; possibly TRBD2 for D (6 bases). V was cut by 3 bases and J by 3 bases, with 12 bases left in between. This CDR3 region has 15 residues. Germline V CDR1 and CDR2: SGDLS, YYNGEE. This CDR3 reads CASSGRLGDTGELFF. The CDR3 DNA sequence: TGTGCCAGCAGCGGTAGACTAGGGGACACCGGGGAGCTGTTTTTT.

Many counts were recorded for this clonotype. This chain joins TRBV27 and TRBJ2-1, with unresolved D. The germline V and J ends were trimmed by 3 bases and 0 bases, with 9 bases remaining between them. There are 15 residues in the CDR3. The V gene's germline CDR1 is MNHEY and CDR2 SMNVEV (reference sequence). DNA of the CDR3: TGTGCCAGCAGTTTTGGGCGGAGCTCCTACAATGAGCAGTTCTTC. This codes for CASSFGRSSYNEQFF.

The gene calls are TRBV12-3 or TRBV12-4 and TRBJ1-4, with D perhaps matching TRBD1 (6 bases). The CDR3 extends over 15 amino acids. Trimming took 3 bases from V and 8 from J, leaving 16 bases between them. For the CDR3, the DNA is TGTGCCAGCAGTTTCTCACAGGGTAAGCACGAAAAACTGTTTTTT. This encodes CASSFSQGKHEKLFF.

The V gene is TRBV6-2 or TRBV6-3, the J gene TRBJ2-7; the match to TRBD2 covers 7 bases. This CDR3 comprises 15 residues. Germline loops: CDR1 MNHEY, CDR2 SVGEGT. V shed 5 bases, J shed 0 bases, and the junction held 7 bases outside the gene matches. The CDR3 is CASSDQGGGSYEQYF. The CDR3 DNA reads as TGTGCCAGCAGTGACCAGGGCGGGGGCTCCTACGAGCAGTACTTC.

A remark on this clonotype: Germline and junction disagree at one end, which may indicate a read error. This rearrangement joins TRBV25-1 to TRBJ2-4; D might be TRBD2 (5 bases). The assigned J gene may be wrong: the sequence end matches TRBJ2-7 better. The germline V gene encodes CDR1 MGHDK and CDR2 SYGVNS. CDR3 length equals 17 residues. CDR3 sequence (DNA): TGTACCAGCAGTGGAAGCGGCGTATTGGGTGGGAGATACGAGCAGTACTTC. Translating gives CTSSGSGVLGGRYEQYF.

The chain links TRBV12-3 or TRBV12-4 to TRBJ1-2, with D possibly being TRBD1 (6 bases). V lost 5 bases and J 4 bases, leaving 11 bases between the germline ends. This CDR3 comprises 13 residues. The DNA for the CDR3 is TGTGCCAGCAGTATGGACAGCCGCTATGGCTACACCTTC. Protein sequence: CASSMDSRYGYTF.